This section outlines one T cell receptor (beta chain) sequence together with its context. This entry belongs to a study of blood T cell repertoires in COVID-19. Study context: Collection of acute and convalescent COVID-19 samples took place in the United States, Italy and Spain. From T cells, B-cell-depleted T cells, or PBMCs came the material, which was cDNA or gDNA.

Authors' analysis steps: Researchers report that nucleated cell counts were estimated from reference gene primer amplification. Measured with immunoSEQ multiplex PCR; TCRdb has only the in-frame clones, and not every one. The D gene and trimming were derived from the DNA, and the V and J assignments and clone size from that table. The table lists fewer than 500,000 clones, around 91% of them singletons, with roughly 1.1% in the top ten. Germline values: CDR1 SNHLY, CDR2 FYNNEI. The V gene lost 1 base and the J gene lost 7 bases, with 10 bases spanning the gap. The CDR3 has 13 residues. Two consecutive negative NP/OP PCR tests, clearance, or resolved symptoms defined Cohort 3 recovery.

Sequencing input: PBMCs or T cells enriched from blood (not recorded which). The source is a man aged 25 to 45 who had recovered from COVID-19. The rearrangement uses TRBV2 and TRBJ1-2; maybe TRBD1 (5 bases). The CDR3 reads CASSEVLQVGYTF. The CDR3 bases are TGTGCCAGCAGTGAAGTTCTACAGGTTGGCTACACCTTC.